The 21 T cell receptor beta chains in this list originate from one sample, sequenced in a study of blood T cell repertoires in COVID-19. Sequencing used immunoSEQ multiplex PCR; TCRdb keeps in-frame clones, though not all of them. Of 99,000 or so clones listed, around four fifths were seen once; the top ten hold about 5%. Sequenced sample: peripheral blood. These receptors were obtained from a man aged 55 to 70 with acute or convalescent COVID-19.

The count of this clone is one. The chain has TRBV3-1 (or the pseudogene TRBV3-2) and TRBJ1-2; tentatively, D is TRBD1 (6 bases). Per germline, CDR1 LGHDT and CDR2 YNNKEL (reference sequence). The CDR3 spans 14 residues. The V end lost 0 bases, the J end lost 8 bases, and 13 bases lay between the germline ends. CDR3 bases: TGTGCCAGCAGCCAAGATAGGGGGGGTTGGGGCTACACCTTC. Protein sequence: CASSQDRGGWGYTF.

This clone was detected ten times or more. The J gene is TRBJ1-5, the V gene TRBV19, with 11 bases lining up with TRBD1. This CDR3 has 18 residues. The V and J ends lost 6 bases and 6 bases, in that order; junction bases with no gene match: 16. Germline V gene sequence: CDR1 LNHDA, CDR2 SQIVND (reference sequence). CDR3 sequence: CASSYRTGGLANFQPQHF. As DNA, the CDR3 is TGTGCCAGTAGCTATAGGACAGGGGGCTTGGCGAATTTTCAGCCCCAGCATTTT.

This chain connects TRBV2 to TRBJ1-4, with 9 bases aligning to TRBD1. V dropped 6 bases and J dropped 7; count of bases not matched to a gene: 12. In germline, CDR1 is SNHLY, CDR2 FYNNEI. This CDR3 comprises 16 residues. CDR3 coding DNA: TGTGCCAGCAGACCTAACAGGGGACAGGGATTTGAAAAACTGTTTTTT. This sequence encodes CASRPNRGQGFEKLFF.

The rearrangement joins TRBV11-3 to TRBJ2-5; 14 bases are a match to TRBD2. The V gene end was trimmed by 0 bases and the J gene end by 3 bases; junction bases not matched to a gene: 3. Germline assignment: CDR1 SGHNT and CDR2 YENEEA. This CDR3 is 17 amino acids long. The CDR3 DNA is TGTGCCAGCAGCTTAGAGTTGGGACTAGCGGGGGAAGAGACCCAGTACTTC. It specifies CASSLELGLAGEETQYF.

The V and J genes are TRBV4-1 and TRBJ2-7; the match to TRBD1 covers 10 bases. V lost 3 bases to trimming and J lost 1 base; unmatched junction nucleotides: 3. CDR1 MGHRA and CDR2 YSYEKL come from the germline V gene. This CDR3 is built from 15 residues. CDR3 coding DNA: TGCGCCAGCAGCCAGCCGGGACAGGGGTCCTACGAGCAGTACTTC. Translating gives CASSQPGQGSYEQYF.

The DNA for the CDR3 is TGTGCCAGCAGCCAAGAATTGTGGGCCCAGACAGGGACCAATGAGCAGTTCTTC. Residues: CASSQELWAQTGTNEQFF. The chain is built from TRBV4-2 and TRBJ2-1; 7 nucleotides align to TRBD1. CDR3 length: 18 amino acids. Germline CDR1 is LGHNA and CDR2 is YNFKEQ. The J segment lost 6 bases and the V segment lost 0 bases, leaving 14 bases of the junction unmatched.

The rearrangement uses TRBV30 and TRBJ1-6; no clear D gene. Looked up from germline, CDR1 is GTSNPN and CDR2 is SVGIG (reference sequence). V lost 3 bases and J lost 7, with 16 bases in between. The CDR3 runs to 15 residues. The CDR3 region is CAWSPLGTGNSPLHF. CDR3 in DNA: TGTGCCTGGAGCCCTCTGGGCACGGGGAATTCACCCCTCCACTTT.

This chain links TRBV28 with TRBJ1-6; D is undetermined. CDR3 length: 15 amino acids. Germline lookup yields CDR1 MDHEN and CDR2 SYDVKM. The V and J ends lost 2 bases and 8 bases respectively, with 13 bases between them. CDR3 in DNA: TGTGCCAGCAGTTTAGAGGGAATAGAGTATTCACCCCTCCACTTT. This encodes CASSLEGIEYSPLHF.

The chain is built from TRBV28 and TRBJ1-4, with 7 positions matching TRBD1. Germline V CDR1 and CDR2: MDHEN, SYDVKM. V shed 6 bases, J shed 0 bases, and the junction held 7 bases outside the gene matches. This CDR3 comprises 16 residues. The CDR3 DNA sequence: TGTGCCAGCAGGGGACAGCTGATTGCAACTAATGAAAAACTGTTTTTT. Translation gives CASRGQLIATNEKLFF.

This clone appeared once. The chain links TRBV5-1 to TRBJ2-4, with D possibly TRBD1 on 6 matching bases. The V gene's germline CDR1 is SGHRS and CDR2 YFSETQ. The CDR3 is 13 amino acids. Trimming took 1 base from V and 8 from J, leaving 10 bases between them. The CDR3: CASSLTGIDIQYF. CDR3 in DNA: TGCGCCAGCAGCTTGACAGGGATTGACATTCAGTACTTC. The variable domain in full, completed from reference TRBV5-1 and TRBJ2-4, reads KAGVTQTPRYLIKTRGQQVTLSCSPISGHRSVSWYQQTPGQGLQFLFEYFSETQRNKGNFPGRFSGRQFSNSRSEMNVSTLELGDSALYLCASSLTGIDIQYFGAGTRLSVL.

This chain links TRBV5-1 with TRBJ1-2, with no clear D. Germline CDR1 reads SGHRS; CDR2 reads YFSETQ. V lost 0 bases, J lost 3 bases, and 12 bases lay in between. The CDR3 contains 15 residues. The CDR3, as DNA: TGCGCCAGCAGCTTGGGCGGATCGGAGGACTATGGCTACACCTTC. It yields the protein CASSLGGSEDYGYTF.

The chain links TRBV19 to TRBJ1-2; D perhaps matches TRBD1 (6 bases). This CDR3 contains 16 residues. With 6 bases removed from V and 2 bases from J, the gap between germline ends came to 19 bases. Germline V CDR1 and CDR2: LNHDA, SQIVND (reference sequence). This chain's CDR3 is CASRPPRGIGNYGYTF. The CDR3 nucleotides read TGTGCCAGTAGGCCTCCTAGGGGGATCGGGAACTATGGCTACACCTTC.

The chain has TRBV7-9 and TRBJ1-4; D is undetermined. This CDR3 has 16 amino acids. Trimming pared 0 bases from V and 5 bases from J, leaving 13 bases between. Per the germline V gene, CDR1 is SEHNR and CDR2 is FQNEAQ (reference sequence). The DNA of the CDR3 is TGTGCCAGCAGCTTAGCGATGAGACGGGAGAATGAAAAACTGTTTTTT. Translation: CASSLAMRRENEKLFF.

The chain has TRBV27 and TRBJ1-5; 7 bases are a match to TRBD1. Per the germline V gene, CDR1 is MNHEY and CDR2 is SMNVEV (reference sequence). V was pared by 5 bases and J by 4 bases, with 8 bases of the junction left unmatched. This CDR3 has 15 residues. This CDR3 is CASSPRQGSNQPQHF. CDR3 coding DNA: TGTGCCAGCAGTCCCAGACAGGGAAGTAATCAGCCCCAGCATTTT.

The chain combines TRBV29-1 with TRBJ2-7; D not certain. The CDR3 sequence is 13 residues long. Per the germline V gene, CDR1 is SQVTM and CDR2 is ANQGSEA. Trimming cost V 5 bases and J 2 bases, with 13 bases left between them. CDR3 protein: CSVRDNLPYEQYF. CDR3 in DNA: TGCAGCGTTCGCGACAACCTACCCTACGAGCAGTACTTC.

The chain joins TRBV28 to TRBJ1-4, with 8 bases matching TRBD1. The CDR3 runs 14 residues. The junction had 4 bases not matched to a gene; V was cut back by 6 bases and J by 4 bases. The germline gives CDR1 MDHEN, CDR2 SYDVKM. The CDR3 DNA follows: TGTGCCAGCAGAATGGGACAGGTTAATGAAAAACTGTTTTTT. It encodes CASRMGQVNEKLFF.

This chain connects TRBV7-2 to TRBJ2-5, with a tentative D call TRBD2 (7 bases). CDR1 is SGHTA, CDR2 FQGNSA, per germline. The V gene lost 4 bases and the J gene lost 0 bases, with 15 bases spanning the gap. This CDR3 is 16 amino acids long. CDR3 residues: CASSSKRGGYQETQYF. CDR3 nucleotide sequence: TGTGCCAGCAGCTCAAAGAGGGGGGGGTACCAAGAGACCCAGTACTTC.

The chain employs TRBV7-2 and TRBJ2-7; 11 bases fit TRBD2. J lost 3 bases, V lost 5 bases, and 3 bases had no gene match. The CDR3 is made up of 14 amino acids. From germline, CDR1 is SGHTA and CDR2 FQGNSA. The CDR3 DNA is TGTGCCAGCAGCCCCGGGACTAGCGGCTACGAGCAGTACTTC. This translates into CASSPGTSGYEQYF.

The rearrangement links TRBV15 to TRBJ2-6; D remains ambiguous. CDR3 length: 13 residues. Germline CDR1 is LNHNV and CDR2 is YYDKDF (reference sequence). The V and J ends lost 0 bases and 5 bases respectively, with 2 bases between them. CDR3 loop: CATSRDRANVLTF. The CDR3 DNA is TGTGCCACCAGCAGAGATAGGGCCAACGTCCTGACTTTC.

The chain uses TRBV4-2 and TRBJ1-2, with D possibly being TRBD1 (6 bases). Germline V gives CDR1 LGHNA, CDR2 YNFKEQ. The V and J ends lost 7 bases and 4 bases respectively, with 19 bases between them. The CDR3 has 15 residues. The CDR3 sequence is CASTPGGRETYGYTF. In nucleotides, the CDR3 is TGTGCCAGCACCCCCGGGGGGCGGGAGACCTATGGCTACACCTTC.

V is TRBV20-1 and J is TRBJ2-3; 10 bases fit TRBD2. Per germline, CDR1 DFQATT and CDR2 SNEGSKA (reference sequence). This CDR3 has 15 residues. V gave up 5 bases and J gave up 2 bases; unmatched junction bases: 7. CDR3 sequence (DNA): TGCAGTGCTGGTGCTAGCGGGGGCCTCACAGATACGCAGTATTTT. The encoded protein is CSAGASGGLTDTQYF.